This is a list of T cell receptor beta chains from one sample in a study of breast tumors, draining lymph nodes, adjacent tissues. Using its own MiXCR run on the multiplex PCR reads, TCRdb lists one record per CDR3 protein. The sample has approximately 300,000 distinct CDR3 sequences, 30% to 35% seen once; the top ten hold about 1.2%. The specimen was axillary lymph node tissue. These receptors all come from a female donor with breast cancer. Some clones in this sample may be carry-over from other donors' samples. Each CDR3 is given with its conserved first and last residue. The order of the fields is V gene, J gene, CDR3 protein.

v_gene: TRBV5-1; j_gene: TRBJ1-6; CDR3aa: CASSEGYNNSPLHF
v_gene: TRBV6-1; j_gene: TRBJ2-7; CDR3aa: CASSQGQGGFYEQYF
v_gene: TRBV5-5; j_gene: TRBJ2-7; CDR3aa: CASSLSLAGTYEQYF
v_gene: TRBV2; j_gene: TRBJ1-5; CDR3aa: CASNPDNIQPQHF
v_gene: TRBV28; j_gene: TRBJ1-2; CDR3aa: CASRLKGLRGYTF
v_gene: TRBV24-1; j_gene: TRBJ2-1; CDR3aa: CATSARTLAGDLSEQFF
v_gene: TRBV20-1; j_gene: TRBJ1-5; CDR3aa: CSARGTGSSNQPQHF
v_gene: TRBV7-9; j_gene: TRBJ1-5; CDR3aa: CASSLTGGPNQPQHF
v_gene: TRBV29-1; j_gene: TRBJ2-3; CDR3aa: CSVEGGGDTQYF
v_gene: TRBV11-3; j_gene: TRBJ2-5; CDR3aa: CASSRRTGGDETQYF
v_gene: TRBV15; j_gene: TRBJ2-5; CDR3aa: CATSRDQGSGETQYF
v_gene: TRBV5-1; j_gene: TRBJ1-6; CDR3aa: CASSPSGLPDSPLHF
v_gene: TRBV20-1; j_gene: TRBJ2-3; CDR3aa: CSAQGVRGMQYF
v_gene: TRBV7-8; j_gene: TRBJ2-7; CDR3aa: CASSLDMGREQYF
v_gene: TRBV7-9; j_gene: TRBJ2-2; CDR3aa: CAITSLVPTGELFF
v_gene: TRBV6-6; j_gene: TRBJ1-4; CDR3aa: CASRQDRLTVEKLFF
v_gene: TRBV5-5; j_gene: TRBJ2-7; CDR3aa: CASSSPVGALTSYEQYF
v_gene: TRBV9; j_gene: TRBJ2-3; CDR3aa: CASSVEGQLANTQYF
v_gene: TRBV5-6; j_gene: TRBJ2-3; CDR3aa: CASSDYTSTDTQYF
v_gene: TRBV5-4; j_gene: TRBJ2-1; CDR3aa: CASSFGLAEYNEQFF
v_gene: TRBV25-1; j_gene: TRBJ2-1; CDR3aa: CASKRGVSEQFF
v_gene: TRBV6-1; j_gene: TRBJ2-2; CDR3aa: CASSEAWRGRGELFF
v_gene: TRBV6-2/TRBV6-3; j_gene: TRBJ2-1; CDR3aa: CASSYYVVSEQFF
v_gene: TRBV4-2; j_gene: TRBJ2-1; CDR3aa: CASSLRTSGRASHNEQFF
v_gene: TRBV12-5; j_gene: TRBJ2-3; CDR3aa: CASGLVLGESGKSSTDTQYF
v_gene: TRBV19; j_gene: TRBJ1-4; CDR3aa: CASRTEGQGEKLFF
v_gene: TRBV5-5; j_gene: TRBJ2-7; CDR3aa: CASSFSSLPNSYEQYF
v_gene: TRBV5-1; j_gene: TRBJ2-4; CDR3aa: CASIYGLAGGNKKNIQYF
v_gene: TRBV27; j_gene: TRBJ1-5; CDR3aa: CASSLRLSQPQHF
v_gene: TRBV12-3/TRBV12-4; j_gene: TRBJ2-2; CDR3aa: CASSPARGNTGELFF
v_gene: TRBV29-1; j_gene: TRBJ2-3; CDR3aa: CSASSLASDTQYF
v_gene: TRBV29-1; j_gene: TRBJ1-1; CDR3aa: CSGDRINTEAFF
v_gene: TRBV13; j_gene: TRBJ2-3; CDR3aa: CASSQRVGQGRDTQYF
v_gene: TRBV4-1; j_gene: TRBJ2-1; CDR3aa: CASSHPTRNNEQFF
v_gene: TRBV9; j_gene: TRBJ1-2; CDR3aa: CASRPPVASYGYTF
v_gene: TRBV29-1; j_gene: TRBJ1-1; CDR3aa: CSVGTFRNTEAFF
v_gene: TRBV11-2; j_gene: TRBJ1-3; CDR3aa: CASSFGSNSGNTIYF
v_gene: TRBV11-2; j_gene: TRBJ2-1; CDR3aa: CASSLKEGEQFF
v_gene: TRBV11-2; j_gene: TRBJ2-7; CDR3aa: CASSLGNRLLSYEQYF
v_gene: TRBV9; j_gene: TRBJ2-1; CDR3aa: CASSGLGDLTEQFF
v_gene: TRBV2; j_gene: TRBJ1-2; CDR3aa: CASSDRQGVGGYTF
v_gene: TRBV3-1; j_gene: TRBJ2-2; CDR3aa: CASSLTSGYTGELFF